The 20 T cell receptor beta chains below were found in one sample sequenced in a study of Ad26.COV2.S vaccination and SARS-CoV-2 variants. Generated by immunoSEQ multiplex PCR, the TCRdb table keeps only in-frame clones and is missing some. The repertoire has 240,000 or so clones, 88% of them found once; the top ten carry roughly 10%. Sample treatment: about 20 received Ad26.COV2.S at low or high dose, single or two shots; about 5 received placebo; per-sample allocation not given. Samples analyzed were those drawn on day 63 after the first vaccine or placebo injection. The source was peripheral blood, collected in a trial of Ad26.COV2.S vaccine versus placebo. All receptors derive from a person between 18 and 60 years old who received the Ad26.COV2.S COVID-19 vaccine or a placebo.

The V call is TRBV7-2, the J call TRBJ1-2; D not resolved. Trimming stripped 5 bases from V and 8 bases from J, with 18 bases between. The CDR3 covers 14 residues. The germline CDR1 and CDR2 sequences are SGHTA and FQGNSA. The CDR3 region is CASSPMAAVEGYTF. The CDR3, as DNA: TGTGCCAGCAGCCCGATGGCGGCGGTTGAGGGCTACACCTTC.

This chain joins TRBV24-1 and TRBJ2-2; D is unclear. CDR3 length: 14 amino acids. The V and J ends lost 5 bases and 3 bases respectively, with 9 bases between them. CDR1 is KGHDR and CDR2 is SFDVKD in the germline V gene. CDR3 residues: CATSVGVDTGELFF. The CDR3 DNA reads TGTGCCACCAGTGTAGGAGTGGACACCGGGGAGCTGTTTTTT.

This clone was observed a single time. The chain joins TRBV4-3 to TRBJ2-1; 7 positions match TRBD2. From germline, CDR1 is LGHNA and CDR2 YSLEER. The CDR3 consists of 13 residues. V was pared by 4 bases and J by 9 bases, with 6 bases of the junction left unmatched. The CDR3 sequence is CASSLSTSREQFF. The CDR3 DNA reads as TGCGCCAGCAGCCTTTCGACTAGCCGTGAGCAGTTCTTC.

This clone was detected only a few times. The rearrangement links TRBV11-2 to TRBJ1-2; weak D call: TRBD1 (5 bases). The germline V gene has CDR1 SGHAT and CDR2 FQNNGV. V dropped 3 bases and J dropped 6 bases, with 8 bases sitting between them. CDR3 length: 12 amino acids. DNA for the CDR3: TGTGCCAGCAGCTTTGGCAGGGATGGCTACACCTTC. Its protein is CASSFGRDGYTF.

The V and J genes are TRBV11-2 and TRBJ1-4, with TRBD1 matching 9 bases. The CDR3 covers 15 residues. Germline V CDR1 and CDR2: SGHAT, FQNNGV. V was pared by 5 bases and J by 8 bases, with 9 bases of the junction left unmatched. CDR3 sequence reads: CASSANRGRREKLFF. The CDR3 DNA sequence: TGTGCCAGCAGCGCCAACAGGGGGCGGAGGGAAAAACTGTTTTTT.

This clone was seen a handful of times. The chain carries TRBV3-1 (or the pseudogene TRBV3-2) and TRBJ1-1, with a weak D call TRBD1 (5 bases). The CDR3 runs to 21 residues. The V gene lost 8 bases and the J gene lost 0 bases, with 34 bases spanning the gap. Germline CDR1 reads LGHDT; CDR2 reads YNNKEL (reference sequence). CDR3 residues: CASLYYGGYRAPKVVNTEAFF. The CDR3 region has the DNA TGTGCCAGCCTATATTATGGGGGATACCGGGCCCCCAAAGTTGTGAACACTGAAGCTTTCTTT.

V is TRBV7-3 and J is TRBJ1-1, with D perhaps matching TRBD1 (5 bases). The CDR3 spans 15 residues. V was shortened by 5 bases and J by 2 bases, with 15 bases between the two germline ends. Per the germline V gene, CDR1 is SGHTA and CDR2 is FQGTGA. The CDR3 coding sequence is TGTGCCAGCAGCCGGACACAGGACGGCAACACTGAAGCTTTCTTT. Translated, it gives CASSRTQDGNTEAFF.

The V and J genes are TRBV6-5 and TRBJ1-1; D gene unclear. Germline-derived CDR1 and CDR2 are MNHEY and SVGAGI. The CDR3 loop spans 13 amino acids. Trimming pared 6 bases from V and 6 bases from J, leaving 14 bases between. CDR3 region: CASRRRTFPEAFF. In DNA, the CDR3 is TGTGCCAGCAGAAGGCGGACGTTCCCTGAAGCTTTCTTT.

This clone showed up just a few times. The genes are TRBV6-4 and TRBJ1-4; D is undetermined. The ends were cut back, 8 bases at V and 0 bases at J, with 16 bases in the middle. In germline, CDR1 is MRHNA, CDR2 SNTAGT. The CDR3 has 16 residues. CDR3 coding DNA: TGTGCCAGCTACAGTGTGGCGGCAGCAACTAATGAAAAACTGTTTTTT. Translation gives CASYSVAAATNEKLFF.

This clone was seen a handful of times. The chain links TRBV30 to TRBJ1-1; the D is unclear. This CDR3 is 12 amino acids long. V gave up 6 bases and J gave up 5 bases, with 13 bases separating them. Germline loops: CDR1 GTSNPN, CDR2 SVGIG (reference sequence). The CDR3 coding sequence is TGTGCCTGCTCCCGGGGAGGGACTGAAGCTTTCTTT. It encodes CACSRGGTEAFF.

A single count supports this clone. The chain has TRBV28 and TRBJ1-1; D not certain. CDR3 length equals 11 residues. V was shortened by 6 bases and J by 7 bases, with 9 bases between the two germline ends. The germline V gene encodes CDR1 MDHEN and CDR2 SYDVKM. CDR3: CASSTPFEAFF. CDR3 sequence (DNA): TGTGCCAGCAGCACCCCTTTTGAAGCTTTCTTT.

The chain uses TRBV24-1 and TRBJ1-1, with 7 bases that match TRBD1. V shed 9 bases, J shed 3 bases, and the junction held 6 bases outside the gene matches. CDR3 size: 13 residues. CDR1 and CDR2 from the germline V gene are KGHDR and SFDVKD. CDR3 loop: CATQGGFDTEAFF. The CDR3 region has the DNA TGTGCCACCCAGGGGGGGTTCGACACTGAAGCTTTCTTT.

The chain recombines TRBV11-2 with TRBJ2-7; D is unclear. Per germline, CDR1 SGHAT and CDR2 FQNNGV. CDR3 length: 14 residues. The V end lost 2 bases, the J end lost 6 bases, and 14 bases lay between the germline ends. The CDR3 DNA reads as TGTGCCAGCAGCTTACTAGTTGATGTTGGCGAGCAGTACTTC. Amino acids: CASSLLVDVGEQYF.

The chain recombines TRBV7-8 with TRBJ2-7; D remains unclear. Trimming cost V 0 bases and J 4 bases, with 13 bases left between them. Per germline, CDR1 SGHVS and CDR2 FQNEAQ. CDR3 length equals 15 residues. The CDR3 sequence: CASSLAAESSYEQYF. The DNA of the CDR3 is TGTGCCAGCAGCTTAGCGGCGGAATCTTCGTACGAGCAGTACTTC.

V and J are TRBV20-1 and TRBJ2-2; no definite D call. Trimming took 8 bases from V and 6 from J, leaving 10 bases between them. The V gene's germline CDR1 is DFQATT and CDR2 SNEGSKA (reference sequence). The CDR3 covers 11 residues. The CDR3 region has the DNA TGCAGTTATCAGATCCCCGGGGAGCTGTTTTTT. The encoded protein is CSYQIPGELFF.

V is TRBV4-1 and J is TRBJ1-6; D is possibly TRBD1 (6 bases). In germline, CDR1 is MGHRA, CDR2 YSYEKL. Trimming took off 0 bases at V and 7 bases at J, with 19 bases between the two ends. The CDR3 sequence is 18 residues long. The CDR3 loop reads CASSQDPSGGLLNSPLHF. CDR3 DNA sequence: TGCGCCAGCAGCCAAGATCCCAGTGGGGGGCTGCTGAATTCACCCCTCCACTTT.

Notes on this clone: The junction departs from the called germline gene at one end, perhaps through a read error. The rearrangement links TRBV7-7 to TRBJ2-5, with D possibly called TRBD1 or TRBD2 (6 bases each). CDR3 length: 14 residues. Germline CDR1 is SSHAT and CDR2 is FNYEAQ (reference sequence). CDR3 protein: CASSSRPGAETQYF. CDR3 bases: TGTGCTAGCAGCTCCCGCCCGGGGGCGGAGACCCAGTACTTC.

This clone showed up just a few times. The chain recombines TRBV5-6 with TRBJ1-5, with TRBD1 matching over 12 bases. The CDR3 is 19 amino acids. Per the germline V gene, CDR1 is SGHDT and CDR2 is YYEEEE. The V segment lost 2 bases and the J segment 1 base; nucleotides outside the gene matches: 10. CDR3 residues: CASSFAWDRGHGSNQPQHF. CDR3 bases: TGTGCCAGCAGCTTCGCATGGGACAGGGGGCATGGAAGCAATCAGCCCCAGCATTTT.

This clone was recorded only once. The chain employs TRBV27 and TRBJ2-3; D is uncertain. V lost 6 bases and J lost 6, with 16 bases in between. The CDR3 runs 14 residues. The V gene's germline CDR1 is MNHEY and CDR2 SMNVEV (reference sequence). DNA of the CDR3: TGTGCCAGCAGCGGATTCCCCAGTACTGATACGCAGTATTTT. It specifies CASSGFPSTDTQYF.

The V and J genes are TRBV11-2 and TRBJ1-3, with a tentative D call TRBD1 (6 bases). The germline V gene encodes CDR1 SGHAT and CDR2 FQNNGV. The CDR3 covers 17 residues. Trimming removed 0 bases at V and 0 bases at J, with 12 bases between. The CDR3 sequence: CASSLDCRTDSGNTIYF. As DNA, the CDR3 is TGTGCCAGCAGCTTAGATTGCCGGACAGACTCTGGAAACACCATATATTTT.